These T cell receptor beta chains were read from a single sample in a study of T cells in tuberculosis. Profiling relied on immunoSEQ multiplex PCR, and the TCRdb table lists in-frame clones only, not all of them. The sample shows over 30,000 clones, 93% of them seen only once. The sequences come from PBMCs, collected at tuberculosis diagnosis. The receptors shown here come from an adult with tuberculosis. Both conserved end residues are part of each CDR3. D genes are given only for firm matches. Where a row states a size, it is once, few, many or the class of an expanded clone; other rows omit it.

size | J | V | D | CDR3 | DNA
. | TRBJ1-2 | TRBV6-5 | . | CASSSLPRAGVSGYTF | TGTGCCAGCAGTTCCCTCCCACGGGCAGGGGTTAGTGGCTACACCTTC
. | TRBJ2-7 | TRBV7-9 | TRBD1 | CASSFSGGADEQYF | TGTGCCAGCAGCTTTTCAGGGGGCGCGGACGAGCAGTACTTC
. | TRBJ2-1 | TRBV11-2 | TRBD2 | CASRAGPYNEQFF | TGTGCCAGCAGAGCGGGACCCTACAATGAGCAGTTCTTC
. | TRBJ2-2 | TRBV19 | . | CASRWREANTGELFF | TGTGCCAGTAGGTGGCGGGAAGCGAACACCGGGGAGCTGTTTTTT
. | TRBJ2-7 | TRBV30 | TRBD1 | CAWVPGQGIREQYF | TGTGCCTGGGTACCGGGACAGGGGATCCGGGAGCAGTACTTC
. | TRBJ2-7 | TRBV7-2 | TRBD1 | CASSIRTGGAYEQYF | TGTGCCAGCAGCATTAGGACAGGGGGCGCCTACGAGCAGTACTTC
. | TRBJ2-7 | TRBV28 | . | CASSLSGTLYEQYF | TGTGCCAGCAGTTTGTCCGGGACTCTCTACGAGCAGTACTTC
. | TRBJ2-3 | TRBV6-6 | . | CASSYIPGLGTDTQYF | TGTGCCAGCAGTTACATTCCGGGACTTGGCACAGATACGCAGTATTTT
. | TRBJ1-6 | TRBV4-2 | TRBD1 | CASSHRDREESPLHF | TGTGCCAGCAGCCACCGGGACAGGGAAGAATCACCCCTCCACTTT
once | TRBJ2-7 | TRBV10-3 | TRBD2 | CAISQSGGVGYEQYF | TGTGCCATCAGCCAGTCCGGGGGGGTCGGCTACGAGCAGTACTTC
. | TRBJ2-3 | TRBV10-2 | TRBD2 | CASSESLAGVSDTQYF | TGCGCCAGCAGTGAGTCGCTAGCGGGAGTGTCAGATACGCAGTATTTT
. | TRBJ2-5 | TRBV2 | . | CAGHRGETQYF | TGTGCCGGGCATCGGGGGGAGACCCAGTACTTC
. | TRBJ2-1 | TRBV6-6 | . | CASSTSSNEQFF | TGTGCCAGCAGTACCTCGAGCAATGAGCAGTTCTTC
. | TRBJ1-1 | TRBV19 | . | CASSMGMTGNTEAFF | TGTGCCAGTAGTATGGGGATGACAGGGAACACTGAAGCTTTCTTT
. | TRBJ2-7 | TRBV11-2 | . | CASSPYYEQYF | TGTGCCAGCAGCCCCTACTACGAGCAGTACTTC
. | TRBJ1-6 | TRBV5-4 | . | CASSFQGPSDSPLHF | TGTGCCAGCAGCTTCCAGGGGCCGAGCGATTCACCCCTCCACTTT
. | TRBJ1-1 | TRBV11-2 | . | CASSFLNTEAFF | TGTGCCAGCAGCTTCCTTAACACTGAAGCTTTCTTT
. | TRBJ1-1 | TRBV29-1 | . | CSVMGGRGYTEAFF | TGCAGCGTTATGGGGGGACGGGGGTACACTGAAGCTTTCTTT
. | TRBJ1-1 | TRBV10-3 | . | CATSVQENTEAFF | TGTGCCACGTCGGTGCAGGAGAACACTGAAGCTTTCTTT
. | TRBJ2-3 | TRBV7-9 | . | CASSLGQGLDTQYF | TGTGCCAGCAGCTTAGGGCAGGGACTAGATACGCAGTATTTT
. | TRBJ1-2 | TRBV13 | . | CASSPQSGAESPNYGYTF | TGTGCCAGCAGCCCCCAGTCAGGGGCGGAGTCACCTAACTATGGCTACACCTTC
. | TRBJ2-5 | TRBV5-1 | . | CASSTATGLQTQYF | TGCGCCAGCAGCACGGCCACAGGGTTGCAGACCCAGTACTTC
. | TRBJ2-2 | TRBV4-1 | . | CASSLNPYSPGELFF | TGCGCCAGCAGCCTAAACCCCTATAGCCCCGGGGAGCTGTTTTTT
. | TRBJ1-2 | TRBV7-9 | . | CASSVLDSSLYGYTF | TGTGCCAGCAGCGTCCTGGACAGTAGCCTCTATGGCTACACCTTC
. | TRBJ2-1 | TRBV5-1 | TRBD2 | CASSIGLAGRDEQFF | TGCGCCAGCAGCATCGGACTAGCGGGAAGGGATGAGCAGTTCTTC
once | TRBJ1-3 | TRBV6-1 | TRBD1 | CASRDRGHGNTIYF | TGTGCCAGCAGGGACAGGGGGCACGGAAACACCATATATTTT
. | TRBJ1-3 | TRBV11-2 | TRBD1 | CASSLEPGRGAGNTIYF | TGTGCCAGCAGCTTAGAACCGGGCAGGGGGGCTGGAAACACCATATATTTT
. | TRBJ1-2 | TRBV27 | TRBD1 | CASSYPGGRGYTF | TGTGCCAGCAGTTACCCAGGGGGTCGGGGCTACACCTTC
. | TRBJ2-1 | TRBV18 | TRBD2 | CASSPSGGSSYNEQFF | TGTGCCAGCTCACCATCCGGCGGGAGCTCCTACAATGAGCAGTTCTTC
. | TRBJ1-1 | TRBV5-5 | . | CASSFGDGGTEAFF | TGTGCCAGCAGCTTCGGTGACGGGGGCACTGAAGCTTTCTTT
. | TRBJ2-1 | TRBV5-1 | . | CASSQSSGSYNEQFF | TGCGCCAGCAGTCAATCGAGCGGCTCCTACAATGAGCAGTTCTTC
. | TRBJ2-7 | TRBV5-1 | TRBD1 | CASSLGSGGRYEQYF | TGCGCCAGCAGCTTGGGCTCAGGGGGTAGGTACGAGCAGTACTTC
. | TRBJ2-1 | TRBV30 | TRBD2 | CAWALGSGRFNEQFF | TGTGCCTGGGCCCTGGGAAGCGGGAGGTTCAATGAGCAGTTCTTC
. | TRBJ1-1 | TRBV18 | TRBD1 | CASSRTDRVTEAFF | TGTGCCAGCTCCCGAACCGACAGGGTTACTGAAGCTTTCTTT
. | TRBJ2-2 | TRBV5-4 | TRBD2 | CASSSPLAGGGTGELFF | TGTGCCAGCAGCTCACCATTAGCGGGAGGCGGTACCGGGGAGCTGTTTTTT
. | TRBJ2-6 | TRBV18 | . | CASSPVAGQTGANVLTF | TGTGCCAGCTCACCAGTCGCAGGGCAAACCGGGGCCAACGTCCTGACTTTC
. | TRBJ2-5 | TRBV11-2 | . | CASSLSGQETQYF | TGTGCCAGCAGCTTAAGCGGCCAAGAGACCCAGTACTTC
. | TRBJ2-7 | TRBV4-1 | TRBD2 | CASSQGAWASGGPSYEQYF | TGCGCCAGCAGCCAAGGAGCCTGGGCTAGCGGGGGCCCATCCTACGAGCAGTACTTC
few | TRBJ2-5 | TRBV2 | TRBD2 | CASRWTSEGTQYF | TGTGCCAGCAGATGGACTAGCGAGGGGACCCAGTACTTC
. | TRBJ2-3 | TRBV10-3 | . | CAIRTGNLTDTQYF | TGTGCCATCAGAACAGGGAACCTCACAGATACGCAGTATTTT
. | TRBJ1-1 | TRBV19 | . | CASRPGPMNTEAFF | TGTGCCAGTCGGCCAGGCCCGATGAACACTGAAGCTTTCTTT
. | TRBJ1-1 | TRBV5-1 | . | CASSLSSYTEAFF | TGCGCCAGCAGCTTGTCCTCCTACACTGAAGCTTTCTTT
. | TRBJ2-1 | TRBV10-3 | TRBD2 | CATARGLAGGDEQFF | TGTGCCACCGCCCGGGGACTAGCGGGCGGGGATGAGCAGTTCTTC
few | TRBJ2-7 | TRBV5-1 | TRBD1 | CASSLESGQGREQYF | TGCGCCAGCAGCCTGGAATCGGGACAGGGGCGCGAGCAGTACTTC
. | TRBJ2-5 | TRBV4-1 | . | CASSQDLGRGRKTQYF | TGCGCCAGCAGCCAAGATCTGGGGAGGGGGAGGAAGACCCAGTACTTC
once | TRBJ1-2 | TRBV7-2 | . | CASSLSYRGRINYGYTF | TGTGCCAGCAGCTTATCCTATCGGGGAAGGATAAACTATGGCTACACCTTC
. | TRBJ2-5 | TRBV4-1 | TRBD2 | CASSFLAGARETQYF | TGCGCCAGCAGCTTTCTAGCGGGGGCCCGGGAGACCCAGTACTTC
. | TRBJ2-7 | TRBV19 | . | CASSIGGTLSYEQYF | TGTGCCAGTAGTATAGGCGGGACTCTCTCCTACGAGCAGTACTTC
. | TRBJ2-1 | TRBV5-1 | . | CASSMGQSSYNEQFF | TGCGCCAGCAGCATGGGACAAAGCTCCTACAATGAGCAGTTCTTC
. | TRBJ1-3 | TRBV9 | TRBD1 | CASSVDPSDRGSGNTIYF | TGTGCCAGCAGCGTAGATCCCTCCGACAGGGGATCAGGAAACACCATATATTTT
. | TRBJ2-5 | TRBV9 | TRBD2 | CASSVEIGGQETQYF | TGTGCCAGCAGCGTAGAGATCGGGGGGCAAGAGACCCAGTACTTC
. | TRBJ2-2 | TRBV7-9 | TRBD2 | CASSHTGGMNTGELFF | TGTGCCAGCAGCCATACCGGGGGGATGAACACCGGGGAGCTGTTTTTT
. | TRBJ2-2 | TRBV28 | . | CASSPADRFANTGELFF | TGTGCCAGCAGCCCCGCCGACAGGTTCGCGAACACCGGGGAGCTGTTTTTT
. | TRBJ1-5 | TRBV7-2 | TRBD1 | CASSSGQGRAPQHF | TGTGCCAGCAGCTCCGGACAGGGAAGGGCGCCCCAGCATTTT